The 18 T cell receptor beta chains given below trace back to one sample, sequenced in a study of blood T cell repertoires in COVID-19. Method: immunoSEQ multiplex PCR; TCRdb's copy keeps in-frame clones and lacks some. Of about 180,000 clones in the sample, approximately 80% were seen once. Input material: PBMCs or T cells enriched from blood (not recorded which). The receptors derive from a man between 60 and 75 years old who had been exposed to COVID-19.

The J gene is TRBJ2-7, the V gene TRBV27, with D possibly matching TRBD1 (6 bases). Trimming removed 5 bases from V and 5 bases from J, with 16 bases in between. The CDR3 has 14 residues. Germline V gene lookup returns CDR1 MNHEY and CDR2 SMNVEV (reference sequence). As DNA, the CDR3 is TGTGCCAGCAGTCCTTCGACAGGTTCCCACGAGCAGTACTTC. The encoded protein is CASSPSTGSHEQYF.

V gene TRBV18 combines with J gene TRBJ2-5, with TRBD2 as a possible D gene (6 bases). Germline CDR1 and CDR2: KGHSH and LQKENI. Trimming removed 6 bases from V and 1 base from J, with 9 bases in between. The CDR3 contains 13 residues. Here the CDR3 DNA reads TGTGCCAGCTCCGCGCGGGGCCAAGAGACCCAGTACTTC. Translated, it gives CASSARGQETQYF. The whole variable domain, remainder taken from reference TRBV18 and TRBJ2-5, is NAGVMQNPRHLVRRRGQEARLRCSPMKGHSHVYWYRQLPEEGLKFMVYLQKENIIDESGMPKERFSAEFPKEGPSILRIQQVVRGDSAAYFCASSARGQETQYFGPGTRLLVL.

The chain carries TRBV5-1 and TRBJ1-1, with no clear D. V gave up 2 bases and J gave up 2 bases, with 10 bases separating them. The CDR3 covers 14 residues. Germline assignment: CDR1 SGHRS and CDR2 YFSETQ. In DNA, the CDR3 is TGCGCCAGCAGCTTCCGGGGTCCCAACACTGAAGCTTTCTTT. It yields the protein CASSFRGPNTEAFF.

The rearrangement links TRBV2 to TRBJ1-5, with D maybe TRBD1 (5 bases). The CDR3 extends over 17 amino acids. Germline V lookup: CDR1 SNHLY, CDR2 FYNNEI. Trimming shortened V by 6 bases and J by 2 bases, and 20 bases separated the two germline ends. CDR3 region: CASRQGGRIIGNQPQHF. The CDR3 region has the DNA TGTGCCAGCAGGCAGGGAGGGAGGATTATTGGCAATCAGCCCCAGCATTTT.

The chain uses TRBV15 and TRBJ2-7, with a tentative D call TRBD2 (6 bases). Germline V gene data show CDR1 as LNHNV and CDR2 as YYDKDF (reference sequence). The CDR3 runs to 14 residues. Trimming removed 1 base from V and 3 bases from J, with 10 bases in between. The CDR3 DNA follows: TGTGCCACCAGCAGAGTCGGGGGTTTCTACGAGCAGTACTTC. Amino acids: CATSRVGGFYEQYF.

This rearrangement joins TRBV6-5 to TRBJ2-7, with 8 bases identical to TRBD2. Unmatched junction bases numbered 4, after V lost 2 bases and J lost 1 base. The CDR3 spans 15 residues. Germline V gene lookup returns CDR1 MNHEY and CDR2 SVGAGI. CDR3 nucleotide sequence: TGTGCCAGCAGTTACACCTCTAGCGGGTCCTACGAGCAGTACTTC. It is translated as CASSYTSSGSYEQYF.

The gene calls are TRBV5-6 and TRBJ2-7, with 11 bases fitting TRBD2. The CDR3 sequence is 15 residues long. J lost 5 bases, V lost 2 bases, and 6 bases had no gene match. The germline V gene encodes CDR1 SGHDT and CDR2 YYEEEE. The CDR3 DNA reads as TGTGCCAGCAGCTTACGACTAGCGGGATTCCACGAGCAGTACTTC. It translates to CASSLRLAGFHEQYF.

V is TRBV25-1 and J is TRBJ2-5, with D possibly matching TRBD1 (5 bases). V was shortened by 2 bases and J by 2 bases, with 9 bases between the two germline ends. This CDR3 is 14 amino acids long. Germline V gene lookup returns CDR1 MGHDK and CDR2 SYGVNS. The CDR3 is CASSEATVQETQYF. The CDR3 DNA reads as TGTGCCAGCAGTGAAGCGACAGTTCAAGAGACCCAGTACTTC. Based on the CDR3 plus reference TRBV25-1 and TRBJ2-5, the full variable domain is EADIYQTPRYLVIGTGKKITLECSQTMGHDKMYWYQQDPGMELHLIHYSYGVNSTEKGDLSSESTVSRIRTEHFPLTLESARPSHTSQYLCASSEATVQETQYFGPGTRLLVL.

V usage is TRBV5-1 and J usage is TRBJ2-7; tentatively, D is TRBD2 (5 bases). Germline lookup yields CDR1 SGHRS and CDR2 YFSETQ. V was clipped by 2 bases and J by 3 bases, with 15 bases between them. The CDR3 is made up of 15 amino acids. The CDR3 nucleotides read TGCGCCAGCAGCTTAACAGCGGCAGAGTTCTACGAGCAGTACTTC. Translated: CASSLTAAEFYEQYF.

V is TRBV2 and J is TRBJ2-4, with TRBD2 matching over 9 bases. Trimming cost V 8 bases and J 7 bases; bases outside gene matches: 0. The CDR3 runs to 11 residues. Germline V gene sequence: CDR1 SNHLY, CDR2 FYNNEI. CDR3 DNA: TGTGCCAGCGGGACTAGCAACATTCAGTACTTC. This gives the protein CASGTSNIQYF.

In nucleotides, the CDR3 is TGTGCCAGCAGCCTGGGACAGCGAGAAAACATTCAGTACTTC. Its translation is CASSLGQRENIQYF. The chain employs TRBV3-1 (or the pseudogene TRBV3-2) and TRBJ2-4; 7 nucleotides line up with TRBD1. J lost 5 bases, V lost 4 bases, and 5 bases had no gene match. This CDR3 is built from 14 residues. Germline values: CDR1 LGHDT, CDR2 YNNKEL (reference sequence).

The V and J genes are TRBV19 and TRBJ2-7; a weak D match, TRBD2 (6 bases). Germline CDR1 LNHDA, CDR2 SQIVND (reference sequence). CDR3 length: 14 residues. Trimming cost V 0 bases and J 2 bases, with 8 bases left between them. CDR3 protein: CASSIEGGPYEQYF. The CDR3 nucleotides are TGTGCCAGTAGTATAGAGGGAGGCCCCTACGAGCAGTACTTC.

The chain couples TRBV9 to TRBJ2-1; TRBD1 matches at 9 bases. CDR1 and CDR2 (germline): SGDLS, YYNGEE. V lost 3 bases to trimming and J lost 4 bases; unmatched junction nucleotides: 8. This CDR3 has 16 amino acids. The CDR3 sequence is CASSGTGEFRYNEQFF. As DNA, the CDR3 is TGTGCCAGCAGCGGGACAGGGGAATTTCGATACAATGAGCAGTTCTTC.

The chain is built from TRBV11-3 and TRBJ2-3, with 7 bases identical to TRBD2. The CDR3 has 15 residues. The V segment lost 1 base and the J segment 2 bases; nucleotides outside the gene matches: 3. Per the germline V gene, CDR1 is SGHNT and CDR2 is YENEEA. The CDR3 DNA reads as TGTGCCAGCAGCTTAGCGGCGGGAGACACAGATACGCAGTATTTT. It codes for CASSLAAGDTDTQYF.

The chain recombines TRBV18 with TRBJ2-2, with a possible D match to TRBD1 (6 bases). V was shortened by 2 bases and J by 6 bases, with 10 bases between the two germline ends. This CDR3 is 14 amino acids long. Germline V lookup: CDR1 KGHSH, CDR2 LQKENI. In nucleotides, the CDR3 is TGTGCCAGCTCACCAAACCGACAGGCCGGGGAGCTGTTTTTT. Translation: CASSPNRQAGELFF.

This clone was seen a handful of times. The chain recombines TRBV7-9 with TRBJ2-7; TRBD2 agrees at 8 bases. CDR3 length: 15 residues. V dropped 3 bases and J dropped 3; count of bases not matched to a gene: 7. The germline gives CDR1 SEHNR, CDR2 FQNEAQ (reference sequence). CDR3 nucleotides: TGTGCCAGCAGCTTTGCAGCTAGCGGGTTCTACGAGCAGTACTTC. It encodes CASSFAASGFYEQYF.

The chain joins TRBV5-1 to TRBJ1-3; 7 positions match TRBD1. V lost 1 base and J lost 0; bases outside the gene matches: 13. Germline V lookup: CDR1 SGHRS, CDR2 YFSETQ. This CDR3 region has 19 residues. This CDR3 reads CASSLWGSGQPSSGNTIYF. CDR3 DNA sequence: TGCGCCAGCAGCTTGTGGGGCTCGGGACAGCCGAGCTCTGGAAACACCATATATTTT.

This chain's CDR3 is CASTQGVLAGAGEQYF. DNA of the CDR3: TGTGCCAGCACCCAAGGGGTTCTAGCGGGAGCGGGAGAGCAGTACTTC. V gene TRBV2 combines with J gene TRBJ2-7, with 10 nucleotides matching TRBD2. J was trimmed by 7 bases and V by 7 bases; bases with no gene match: 16. The CDR3 runs to 16 residues. Germline lookup yields CDR1 SNHLY and CDR2 FYNNEI.